These 9 T cell receptor beta chains originate from one sample sequenced in a study of blood T cells in healthy people across ages. A second PCR, run for about 7 to 11 cycles, used a sample-barcoded 5' primer plus a J-beta primer mix. MiXCR was run by TCRdb on the 5' RACE reads, yielding one entry per CDR3 protein. The sample lists roughly 800,000 distinct CDR3 sequences, roughly 64% seen once, with roughly 22% in the top ten. The sample consisted of blood. The receptors derive from a man under 40 in good health.

The chain couples TRBV20-1 to TRBJ2-7; no reliable D call. Deletions cut 6 bases from V and 0 bases from J, with 12 bases between. Germline CDR1 is DFQATT and CDR2 is SNEGSKA (reference sequence). The CDR3 extends over 13 amino acids. The CDR3 sequence: CSALSSHSYEQYF. Written as DNA, the CDR3 is TGCAGTGCCCTGAGCTCCCACTCCTACGAGCAGTACTTC.

This chain links TRBV28 with TRBJ2-4; 7 positions agree with TRBD1. CDR1 and CDR2 (germline): MDHEN, SYDVKM. The J segment lost 7 bases and the V segment lost 5 bases, leaving 17 bases of the junction unmatched. The CDR3 covers 17 residues. In DNA, the CDR3 is TGTGCCAGCAGTGGAACAGGGGTCAGACCCCTCAGCAACATTCAGTACTTC. Protein sequence: CASSGTGVRPLSNIQYF. Filled out from reference TRBV28 and TRBJ2-4, the complete variable domain reads DVKVTQSSRYLVKRTGEKVFLECVQDMDHENMFWYRQDPGLGLRLIYFSYDVKMKEKGDIPEGYSVSREKKERFSLILESASTNQTSMYLCASSGTGVRPLSNIQYFGAGTRLSVL.

With respect to this clonotype: A much larger clone sits a single nucleotide away, making a read error possible. V gene TRBV25-1 combines with J gene TRBJ2-5; D call uncertain. This CDR3 has 11 residues. CDR1 is MGHDK and CDR2 is SYGVNS in the germline V gene. CDR3 sequence reads: CTSSEWETQYF. Written as DNA, the CDR3 is TGTACCAGCAGTGAATGGGAGACCCAGTACTTC.

This clonotype has at least ten counts. The chain joins TRBV10-3 to TRBJ2-7; D remains unclear. The CDR3 has 13 amino acids. V was cut by 4 bases and J by 0 bases, with 7 bases left in between. From germline, CDR1 is ENHRY and CDR2 SYGVKD. CDR3 in amino acids: CAISVADSYEQYF. As DNA, the CDR3 is TGTGCCATCAGTGTGGCGGACTCCTACGAGCAGTACTTC.

The chain has TRBV20-1 and TRBJ2-5; 8 nucleotides line up with TRBD2. The DNA end is a closer match to TRBJ2-7, so the J assignment may be wrong. The CDR3 has 13 amino acids. CDR1 is DFQATT, CDR2 SNEGSKA, per germline (reference sequence). The CDR3 spells CSARVSGRSEQYF. The CDR3 DNA reads TGCAGTGCTAGGGTCAGCGGGAGAAGCGAGCAGTACTTC.

The CDR3 DNA is TGTGCCACCAGCAGAGATTCGACTACCCAGACCCAGTACTTC. This codes for CATSRDSTTQTQYF. The rearrangement joins TRBV15 to TRBJ2-5, with D possibly TRBD2 on 5 matching bases. The V and J ends lost 0 bases and 6 bases respectively, with 11 bases between them. CDR1 is LNHNV, CDR2 YYDKDF, per germline (reference sequence). The CDR3 contains 14 residues.

The table lists this clonotype with a few counts. The chain links TRBV12-3 or TRBV12-4 to TRBJ2-3; D not resolved. This CDR3 is built from 15 residues. The V end was cut by 6 bases, the J end by 6 bases, with 19 bases between. The CDR3 sequence: CASSHREVRMDTQYF. CDR3 nucleotide sequence: TGTGCCAGCAGCCATCGAGAGGTTCGCATGGATACGCAGTATTTT.

As for this clonotype: At one of its ends the junction is not consistent with the germline gene, which may arise from a read error. V gene TRBV27 combines with J gene TRBJ2-1; 7 positions agree with TRBD2. Germline V gene data show CDR1 as MNHEY and CDR2 as SMNVEV (reference sequence). The CDR3 length is 14 residues. The CDR3 nucleotides are TGTGTCAGCAGTAGGACTAGCTCCTACAATGAGCAGTTCTTC. This gives the protein CVSSRTSSYNEQFF.

The chain links TRBV20-1 to TRBJ2-5; D is perhaps TRBD2 (5 bases). The end of the DNA is better explained by TRBJ2-7, so the J call may be wrong. CDR3 length: 12 amino acids. CDR1 DFQATT and CDR2 SNEGSKA come from the germline V gene (reference sequence). DNA of the CDR3: TGCAGTGGTAGCGCAGAAGCCTACGAGCAGTACTTC. Translating gives CSGSAEAYEQYF.